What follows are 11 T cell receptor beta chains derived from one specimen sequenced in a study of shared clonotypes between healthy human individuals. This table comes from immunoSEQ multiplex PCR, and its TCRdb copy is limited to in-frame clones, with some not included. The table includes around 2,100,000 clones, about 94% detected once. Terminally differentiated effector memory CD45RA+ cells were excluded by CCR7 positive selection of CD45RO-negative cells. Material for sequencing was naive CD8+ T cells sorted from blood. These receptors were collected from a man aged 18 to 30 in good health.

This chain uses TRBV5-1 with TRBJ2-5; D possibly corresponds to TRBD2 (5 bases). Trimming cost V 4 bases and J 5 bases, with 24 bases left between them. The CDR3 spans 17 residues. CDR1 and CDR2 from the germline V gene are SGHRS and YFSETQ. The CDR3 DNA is TGCGCCAGCAGCATAGCGTTCCAAGTCTTGGGGATGGAGACCCAGTACTTC. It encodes CASSIAFQVLGMETQYF.

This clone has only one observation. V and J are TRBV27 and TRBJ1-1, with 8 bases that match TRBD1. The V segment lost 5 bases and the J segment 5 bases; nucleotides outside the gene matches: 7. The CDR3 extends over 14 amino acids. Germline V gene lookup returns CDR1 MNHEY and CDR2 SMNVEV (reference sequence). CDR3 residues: CASSKDRGWTEAFF. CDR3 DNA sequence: TGTGCCAGCAGTAAAGACAGGGGATGGACTGAAGCTTTCTTT.

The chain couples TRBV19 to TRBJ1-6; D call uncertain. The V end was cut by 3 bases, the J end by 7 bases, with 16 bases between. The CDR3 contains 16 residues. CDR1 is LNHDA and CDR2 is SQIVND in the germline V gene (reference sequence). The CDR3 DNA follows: TGTGCCAGTAGTATTTTCGGGAACGCCGGCAATTCACCCCTCCACTTT. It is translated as CASSIFGNAGNSPLHF.

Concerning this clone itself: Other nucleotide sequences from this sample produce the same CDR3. The CDR3 DNA follows: TGCGCCAGCAGCCAAGACAGGGGGCTCTCCTACGAGCAGTACTTC. Translated: CASSQDRGLSYEQYF. V and J are TRBV4-1 and TRBJ2-7; 8 bases agree with TRBD1. Trimming removed 0 bases from V and 0 bases from J; junction bases left unmatched: 1. CDR3 length equals 15 residues. In germline, CDR1 is MGHRA, CDR2 YSYEKL.

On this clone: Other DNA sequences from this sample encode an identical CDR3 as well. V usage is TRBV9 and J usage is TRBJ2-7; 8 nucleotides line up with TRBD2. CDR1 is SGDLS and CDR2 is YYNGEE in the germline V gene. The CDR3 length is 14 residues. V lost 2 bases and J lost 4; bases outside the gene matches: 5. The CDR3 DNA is TGTGCCAGCAGCGTCGGCGGGGGGACGTACGAGCAGTACTTC. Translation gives CASSVGGGTYEQYF.

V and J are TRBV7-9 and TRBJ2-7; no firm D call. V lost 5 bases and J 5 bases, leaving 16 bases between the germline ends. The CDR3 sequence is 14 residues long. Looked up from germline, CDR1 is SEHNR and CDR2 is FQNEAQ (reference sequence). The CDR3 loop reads CASSLPDPSHEQYF. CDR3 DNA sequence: TGTGCCAGCAGCCTCCCTGATCCTTCCCACGAGCAGTACTTC.

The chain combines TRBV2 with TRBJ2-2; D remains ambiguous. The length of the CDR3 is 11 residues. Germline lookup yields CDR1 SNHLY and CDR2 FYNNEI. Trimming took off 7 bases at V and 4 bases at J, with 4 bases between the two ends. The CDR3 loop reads CASKVTGELFF. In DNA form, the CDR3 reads TGTGCCAGCAAGGTCACCGGGGAGCTGTTTTTT.

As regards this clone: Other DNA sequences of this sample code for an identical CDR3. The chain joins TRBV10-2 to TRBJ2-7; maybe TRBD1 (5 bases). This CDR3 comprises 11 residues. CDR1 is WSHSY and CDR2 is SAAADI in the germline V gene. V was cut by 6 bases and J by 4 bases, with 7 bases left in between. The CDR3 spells CASRQGYEQYF. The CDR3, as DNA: TGCGCCAGCAGGCAGGGATACGAGCAGTACTTC.

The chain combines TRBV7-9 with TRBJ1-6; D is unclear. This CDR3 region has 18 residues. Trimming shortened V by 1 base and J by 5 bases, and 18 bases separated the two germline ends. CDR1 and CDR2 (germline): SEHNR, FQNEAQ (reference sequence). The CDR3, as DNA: TGTGCCAGCAGCTTAGAGGCGGAGGCATTTGGGAATAATTCACCCCTCCACTTT. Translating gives CASSLEAEAFGNNSPLHF.

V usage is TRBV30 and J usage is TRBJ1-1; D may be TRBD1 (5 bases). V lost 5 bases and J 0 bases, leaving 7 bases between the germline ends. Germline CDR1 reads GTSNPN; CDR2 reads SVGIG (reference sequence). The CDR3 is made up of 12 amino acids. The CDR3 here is CAWGGVNTEAFF. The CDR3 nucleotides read TGTGCCTGGGGGGGGGTGAACACTGAAGCTTTCTTT.

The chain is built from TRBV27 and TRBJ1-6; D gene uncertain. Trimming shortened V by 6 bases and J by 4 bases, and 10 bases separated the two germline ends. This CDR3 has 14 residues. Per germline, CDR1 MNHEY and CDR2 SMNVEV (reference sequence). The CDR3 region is CASSPTDYNSPLHF. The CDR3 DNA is TGTGCCAGCAGCCCTACAGATTATAATTCACCCCTCCACTTT.